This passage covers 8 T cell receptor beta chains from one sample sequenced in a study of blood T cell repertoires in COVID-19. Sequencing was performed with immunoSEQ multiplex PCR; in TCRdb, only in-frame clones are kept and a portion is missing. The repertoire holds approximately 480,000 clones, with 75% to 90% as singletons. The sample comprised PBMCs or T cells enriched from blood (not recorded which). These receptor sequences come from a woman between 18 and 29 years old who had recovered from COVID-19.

This CDR3 reads CASSSSPTEYYEQYF. DNA for the CDR3: TGTGCCAGCAGCTCATCCCCGACAGAATACTACGAGCAGTACTTC. The V gene is TRBV7-2, the J gene TRBJ2-7; possibly TRBD1 for D (5 bases). This CDR3 spans 15 amino acids. Germline-derived CDR1 and CDR2 are SGHTA and FQGNSA. Trimming removed 4 bases from V and 3 bases from J, with 16 bases in between.

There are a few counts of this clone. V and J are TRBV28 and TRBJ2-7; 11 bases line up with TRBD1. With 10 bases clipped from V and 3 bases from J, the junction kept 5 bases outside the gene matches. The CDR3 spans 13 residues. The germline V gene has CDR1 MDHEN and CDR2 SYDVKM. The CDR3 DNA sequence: TGTGCCACCTGGGACAGGGGGTACTACGAGCAGTACTTC. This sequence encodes CATWDRGYYEQYF.

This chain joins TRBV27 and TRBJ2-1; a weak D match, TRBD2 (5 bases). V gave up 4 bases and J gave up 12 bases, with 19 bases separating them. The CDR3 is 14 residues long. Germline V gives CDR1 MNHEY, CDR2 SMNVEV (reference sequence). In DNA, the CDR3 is TGTGCCAGCAGTTCCTCTTCGGGGAGCGTCTCGCAGTTCTTC. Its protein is CASSSSSGSVSQFF.

The CDR3, as DNA: TGTGCCACCAGCAGGGAGCCTCAATACGAGCAGTACTTC. Its protein is CATSREPQYEQYF. The chain combines TRBV15 with TRBJ2-7; D not resolved. Germline assignment: CDR1 LNHNV and CDR2 YYDKDF (reference sequence). V was pared by 3 bases and J by 4 bases, with 10 bases between. This CDR3 is 13 amino acids long. The variable domain in full, completed from reference TRBV15 and TRBJ2-7, reads DAMVIQNPRYQVTQFGKPVTLSCSQTLNHNVMYWYQQKSSQAPKLLFHYYDKDFNNEADTPDNFQSRRPNTSFCFLDIRSPGLGDTAMYLCATSREPQYEQYFGPGTRLTVT.

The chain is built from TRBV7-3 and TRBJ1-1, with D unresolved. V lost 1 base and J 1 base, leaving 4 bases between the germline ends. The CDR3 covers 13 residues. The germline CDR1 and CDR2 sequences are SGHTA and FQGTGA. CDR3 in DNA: TGTGCCAGCAGCTTAAGGGCGAACACTGAAGCTTTCTTT. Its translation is CASSLRANTEAFF.

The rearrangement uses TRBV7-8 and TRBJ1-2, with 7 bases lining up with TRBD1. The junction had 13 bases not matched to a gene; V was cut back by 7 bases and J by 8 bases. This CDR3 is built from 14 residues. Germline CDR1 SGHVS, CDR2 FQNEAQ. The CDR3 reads CASTPEGRGDGYTF. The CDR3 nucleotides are TGTGCCAGCACCCCCGAAGGCAGGGGGGACGGCTACACCTTC.

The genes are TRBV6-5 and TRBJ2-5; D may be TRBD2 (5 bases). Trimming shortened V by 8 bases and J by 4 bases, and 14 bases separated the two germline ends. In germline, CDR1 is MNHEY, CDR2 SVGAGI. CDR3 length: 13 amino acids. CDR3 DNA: TGTGCCAGCTCCCCGGTAGGGAGAGAGACCCAGTACTTC. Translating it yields CASSPVGRETQYF.

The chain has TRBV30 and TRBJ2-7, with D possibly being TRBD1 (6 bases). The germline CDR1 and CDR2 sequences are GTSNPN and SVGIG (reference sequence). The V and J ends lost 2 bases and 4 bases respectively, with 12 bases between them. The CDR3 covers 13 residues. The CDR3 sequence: CAWSPGHLYEQYF. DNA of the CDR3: TGTGCCTGGAGTCCGGGACACCTATACGAGCAGTACTTC.